This is a list of T cell receptor beta chains from one sample in a study of T cells in Graves' hyperthyroidism and ophthalmopathy. TCRdb re-called the multiplex PCR reads through MiXCR, storing one row per CDR3 protein. The data contain around 700,000 distinct CDR3 sequences, around 19% of them singletons. The source material was blood. All receptors derive from a woman in her forties or fifties with Graves' hyperthyroidism that later progressed to Graves' ophthalmopathy. CDR3s include the opening cysteine and the closing phenylalanine or tryptophan.

V | CDR3
TRBV6-5 | CASSYSGQHYGYTF
TRBV28 | CASSSGTGPVETQYF
TRBV29-1 | CSVVEEVGWGYGYTF
TRBV25-1 | CATRSGTATGELFF
TRBV14 | CASSPFTGGPNEQYF
TRBV5-1 | CASSLAAGEVGYTF
TRBV10-3 | CAISGEDKQETQYF
TRBV20-1 | CSAVGLRRETQYF
TRBV19 | CASSIAAQVMNTEAFF
TRBV13 | CASSPDGAKNIQYF
TRBV20-1 | CSAYNRDRGAEAFF
TRBV12-3/TRBV12-4 | CASSHGSSGQETQYF
TRBV25-1 | CASSETGLRNTGELFF
TRBV11-2 | CASSQRRVLSKNIQYF
TRBV5-5 | CASSLGPRTTNEKLFF
TRBV18 | CASSRDSGETQYF
TRBV6-1 | CASSELVGGQPQHF
TRBV7-3 | CASSSLSAGGPRDEQFF
TRBV20-1 | CSARATGIYGYTF
TRBV27 | CASSPYRGTVYGYTF
TRBV7-8 | CASSLQGPSNQPQHF
TRBV6-5 | CASSYSSGGEEKLFF
TRBV5-1 | CASSYSGSPGELFF
TRBV11-2 | CASSLDLGAGANVLTF
TRBV9 | CASSVAGSRNTEAFF
TRBV19 | CAVYYGYTF
TRBV9 | CASSPSRDRAHSYEQYF
TRBV19 | CASSIDAGQNTGELFF
TRBV6-2/TRBV6-3 | CASSPDGVGQETQYF
TRBV11-3 | CASSAPPRTAASNYGYTF
TRBV10-2 | CASSEGQVTGELFF
TRBV6-2/TRBV6-3 | CASSPGAANPPYEQYF
TRBV7-6 | CASSLVPGPNTGELFF
TRBV12-3/TRBV12-4 | CASRPNPGNEQFF
TRBV5-5 | CASSIQNTEAFF
TRBV5-1 | CASSSLREANTEAFF
TRBV9 | CASNRDIVTDTQYF
TRBV2 | CASRVGGKGNQPQHF
TRBV11-1 | CASSPGTGYGNEQFF
TRBV7-6 | CASSPRTSGGFRGYEQYF
TRBV30 | CARREPWGGRALHF
TRBV6-2/TRBV6-3 | CASSYRPFPTEAFF